The 15 T cell receptor beta chains given below trace back to one sample, sequenced in a study of T cells expressing NK-cell markers. TCRdb re-called the 5' RACE reads and catalogs CDR3 proteins one per entry, DNA excluded. The sample shows around 380,000 distinct CDR3 sequences, and around a tenth sits with its ten largest clones. Specimen: blood T cells: a sorted CD56 or NKG2C T cell subset, CD4+ or CD8+ T cells, or bulk PBMC T cells (not recorded which). All receptors come from a woman aged 50 to 65 in good health.

The rearrangement joins TRBV6-5 to TRBJ2-6; as DNA is missing, the TRBD1 call by TCRdb cannot be tested. The CDR3 has 18 amino acids. The germline V gene encodes CDR1 MNHEY and CDR2 SVGAGI. The CDR3 region is CASSYGAAAPSGANVLTF.

The chain combines TRBV20-1 with TRBJ1-4; TCRdb indicates TRBD1, and absent DNA this call remains unverified. CDR3 length: 12 residues. Germline lookup yields CDR1 DFQATT and CDR2 SNEGSKA (reference sequence). CDR3 protein: CSASLGGEKLFF.

This rearrangement joins TRBV6-1 to TRBJ2-5; TCRdb calls TRBD1, which cannot be checked without DNA. The germline gives CDR1 MNHNS, CDR2 SASEGT. The CDR3 runs to 14 residues. CDR3 in amino acids: CASSPWGRGETQYF.

This chain connects TRBV11-2 to TRBJ2-1; checking the TCRdb D call of TRBD1 is not possible without DNA. The CDR3 length is 14 residues. CDR1 and CDR2 from the germline V gene are SGHAT and FQNNGV. CDR3 loop: CASTSKRGHNEQFF. Combining the CDR3 with reference TRBV11-2 and TRBJ2-1 gives the whole variable domain EAGVAQSPRYKIIEKRQSVAFWCNPISGHATLYWYQQILGQGPKLLIQFQNNGVVDDSQLPKDRFSAERLKGVDSTLKIQPAKLEDSAVYLCASTSKRGHNEQFFGPGTRLTVL.

CDR3: CASSLTPAGNYGYTF. This chain links TRBV7-3 with TRBJ1-2; the TCRdb D gene call, TRBD1, has no DNA to confirm it. The CDR3 extends over 15 amino acids. Germline CDR1 is SGHTA and CDR2 is FQGTGA.

The V gene is TRBV4-1, the J gene TRBJ2-1; absent DNA, TCRdb's TRBD1 call cannot be checked. Germline CDR1 reads MGHRA; CDR2 reads YSYEKL. This CDR3 is built from 16 residues. CDR3 protein: CASSHPRTGRTNEQFF.

The chain recombines TRBV28 with TRBJ1-5; TCRdb returns TRBD1, unconfirmable since there is no DNA. Germline-derived CDR1 and CDR2 are MDHEN and SYDVKM. The CDR3 has 14 residues. This chain's CDR3 is CASTGMTGYQPQHF.

V is TRBV5-1 and J is TRBJ2-1; the TRBD2 assignment by TCRdb is unverifiable without DNA. CDR3 length: 17 amino acids. Germline V CDR1 and CDR2: SGHRS, YFSETQ. The CDR3 loop is CASSLAVEPLVYNEQFF.

CDR3 protein: CSARLTGAGAGYNEQFF. The J gene is TRBJ2-1, the V gene TRBV20-1; as DNA is missing, the TRBD1 call by TCRdb cannot be tested. CDR3 length equals 17 residues. Germline V lookup: CDR1 DFQATT, CDR2 SNEGSKA (reference sequence).

The rearrangement links TRBV5-1 to TRBJ1-6; the TCRdb D gene call, TRBD1, has no DNA to confirm it. The CDR3 covers 16 residues. Germline V CDR1 and CDR2: SGHRS, YFSETQ. The CDR3 loop reads CASSLEPGNDDSPLHF.

The chain couples TRBV7-7 to TRBJ2-1; with no DNA, the TCRdb D assignment of TRBD2 cannot be verified. CDR1 is SSHAT and CDR2 is FNYEAQ in the germline V gene (reference sequence). The CDR3 is made up of 18 amino acids. The CDR3 is CASYQGLAETSLQDEQFF.

The chain is built from TRBV4-1 and TRBJ2-5. The germline V gene has CDR1 MGHRA and CDR2 YSYEKL. CDR3 length equals 14 residues. CDR3 amino acids: CASSQVTTAETQYF.

The gene calls are TRBV29-1 and TRBJ1-1. The CDR3 is made up of 11 amino acids. Germline V gene lookup returns CDR1 SQVTM and CDR2 ANQGSEA. The CDR3 sequence: CSVLEYTEAFF.

V is TRBV12-3 or TRBV12-4 and J is TRBJ2-1; TCRdb returns TRBD2, unconfirmable since there is no DNA. The CDR3 runs 11 residues. Here the CDR3 reads CASSPGGPIVF.

The chain has TRBV12-3 or TRBV12-4 and TRBJ2-5; TCRdb proposes TRBD1, but this gene call is untestable without DNA. CDR3 length: 14 amino acids. The CDR3 sequence: CASSLILQGKTQYF.